This T cell receptor beta chain originates from a study of coeliac disease. Trimming shortened V by 0 bases and J by 0 bases, and 10 bases separated the two germline ends. The germline gives CDR1 SGHRS, CDR2 YFSETQ. This CDR3 is 16 amino acids long. Repertoires were generated with immunoSEQ multiplex PCR, while TCRdb's copy carries only in-frame clones and drops some. Among roughly 3,700 clones, roughly three quarters were seen once, and the ten largest hold 8% to 10%. The TCR originated in a man between 25 and 39 years old with celiac disease. The gene calls are TRBV5-1 and TRBJ2-1, with a weak D call TRBD1 (5 bases). Sequencing used intraepithelial lymphocytes from the gut. CDR3 DNA: TGCGCCAGCAGCTTGGGAGGTACAGGCTCCTACAATGAGCAGTTCTTC. The encoded protein is CASSLGGTGSYNEQFF. Full variable domain (outside the CDR3, taken from reference TRBV5-1 and TRBJ2-1): KAGVTQTPRYLIKTRGQQVTLSCSPISGHRSVSWYQQTPGQGLQFLFEYFSETQRNKGNFPGRFSGRQFSNSRSEMNVSTLELGDSALYLCASSLGGTGSYNEQFFGPGTRLTVL.